Listed below are T cell receptor beta chains from one sample, sequenced in a study of blood T cell repertoires in COVID-19. Using immunoSEQ multiplex PCR, the repertoire was profiled, and TCRdb retains in-frame clones only, with some absent. The table includes roughly 100,000 clones, around 83% detected once. Input material: peripheral blood. The receptors derive from a man in his 70s with active or convalescent COVID-19. Both conserved end residues are part of each CDR3. D genes are given only for firm matches. Clone size, where shown, is once, few, many, or a class for clones that have expanded.

TRBV25-1,.,TRBJ1-2,13,TRBD1,TGTGCCAGATTGACAGGGTGGGACTATGGCTACACCTTC,CARLTGWDYGYTF
TRBV16,.,TRBJ1-1,16,.,TGTGCCAGCAGCCAATATAGAGGCGCTTACGGGACTGAAGCTTTCTTT,CASSQYRGAYGTEAFF
TRBV18,.,TRBJ1-5,15,.,TGTGCCAGCTCCCCCTCCGTTCCAGGGGAACAGCCCCAGCATTTT,CASSPSVPGEQPQHF
TRBV7-2,once,TRBJ1-1,14,TRBD1,TGTGCCAGCAGCTTAGGACAGGGGAACACTGAAGCTTTCTTT,CASSLGQGNTEAFF
TRBV5-4,.,TRBJ1-6,17,TRBD1,TGTGCCAGCAGCGGAGGACAGGGCTTCTCCTATAATTCACCCCTCCACTTT,CASSGGQGFSYNSPLHF
TRBV6-5,.,TRBJ1-1,11,.,TGTGCCAGCCGGAGTGGGTGGGAAGCTTTCTTT,CASRSGWEAFF
TRBV24-1,.,TRBJ1-5,16,.,TGTGCCACCAGTGACCCGAGGGAAAGAAGCAATCAGCCCCAGCATTTT,CATSDPRERSNQPQHF
TRBV5-1,.,TRBJ2-7,15,.,TGCGCCAGCAGCTTGGGGTTAGGACAGCTCTACGAGCAGTACTTC,CASSLGLGQLYEQYF
TRBV28,.,TRBJ2-5,14,.,TGTGCCAGCGCCTCCGCCAGAGGGCGGGAGACCCAGTACTTC,CASASARGRETQYF
TRBV6-5,.,TRBJ1-1,13,.,TGTGCCGGTACGGGACACCTGAACACTGAAGCTTTCTTT,CAGTGHLNTEAFF
TRBV11-2,.,TRBJ2-5,14,.,TGTGCCAGCAGCTGGGCCAGGGATCAAGAGACCCAGTACTTC,CASSWARDQETQYF
TRBV11-1,.,TRBJ2-1,12,.,TGTGCCAGCAGCAAAAGACAGGTCAACTTGTTCTTC,CASSKRQVNLFF
TRBV19,.,TRBJ1-1,15,.,TGTGCCAGTAGTATACCAGGGTCCGGGAACACTGAAGCTTTCTTT,CASSIPGSGNTEAFF
TRBV5-1,.,TRBJ2-1,16,.,TGCGCCAGCAGCAATGCAGGGGGGAGCTCCTACAATGAGCAGTTCTTC,CASSNAGGSSYNEQFF
TRBV7-2,.,TRBJ2-7,16,TRBD1,TGTGCCAGCAGCTTAGTGGGGACAGGGGGGAACTACGAGCAGTACTTC,CASSLVGTGGNYEQYF
TRBV2,.,TRBJ1-2,13,.,TGTGCCAGCAGTGCTGACACAAACTATGGCTACACCTTC,CASSADTNYGYTF
TRBV30,.,TRBJ2-5,12,.,TGTGCCTGGAGGGGGGCACAAGAGACCCAGTACTTC,CAWRGAQETQYF
TRBV4-1,.,TRBJ2-5,15,TRBD2,TGCGCCAGCAGCCAGAGCGGGAGCGGTCAGGAGACCCAGTACTTC,CASSQSGSGQETQYF
TRBV15,.,TRBJ2-1,14,.,TGTGCCACCAGCAGGGGGGGACCCCCGGTTGAGCAGTTCTTC,CATSRGGPPVEQFF
TRBV6-5,.,TRBJ1-3,15,.,TGTGCCAGCACCCGCTCAGACAACTCTGGAAACACCATATATTTT,CASTRSDNSGNTIYF
TRBV5-6,.,TRBJ2-5,16,TRBD2,TGTGCCAGCAGCTTTGCGGGACTAGCGGTACAAGAGACCCAGTACTTC,CASSFAGLAVQETQYF
TRBV2,.,TRBJ2-3,15,.,TGTGCCAGCAGTAATCGGCGGCGGGGAGGAGATACGCAGTATTTT,CASSNRRRGGDTQYF
TRBV18,.,TRBJ2-1,15,.,TGTGCCAGCTCACCGGACAGACAACCTTACAATGAGCAGTTCTTC,CASSPDRQPYNEQFF
TRBV19,.,TRBJ2-7,13,.,TGTGCCAGTAGTGTCGGACGGGACTACGAGCAGTACTTC,CASSVGRDYEQYF
TRBV28,.,TRBJ2-5,15,TRBD1,TGTGCCAGCAGTTTGCCCACAGGGGGCCGGGAGACCCAGTACTTC,CASSLPTGGRETQYF
TRBV3-1/TRBV3-2,.,TRBJ2-7,14,.,TGTGCCAGCAGCCAAGTTGTGACAGCCTACGAGCAGTACTTC,CASSQVVTAYEQYF
TRBV2,.,TRBJ2-7,14,TRBD2,TGTGCCAGCAGCACTAGCGGGGGGGCTTACGAGCAGTACTTC,CASSTSGGAYEQYF
TRBV7-3,.,TRBJ2-1,15,TRBD2,TGTGCCAGCAGCTTACAACTAGCGGGGGGCAATGAGCAGTTCTTC,CASSLQLAGGNEQFF